The 5 T cell receptor beta chains in this list originate from one sample, sequenced in a study of blood T cell repertoires in COVID-19. Profiled with immunoSEQ multiplex PCR; TCRdb holds only in-frame clones, not every one. The sample lists roughly 180,000 clones; more than 80% were seen once. Sequences were obtained from peripheral blood. Receptor source: a human donor in a cohort sampled during active COVID-19.

The V gene is TRBV4-1, the J gene TRBJ2-3; TRBD1 agrees at 7 bases. Germline values: CDR1 MGHRA, CDR2 YSYEKL. This CDR3 is 15 amino acids long. Germline trimming cut 2 bases from V and 6 bases from J; bases unmatched to any gene: 8. CDR3 loop: CASSQTQGGGDTQYF. As DNA, the CDR3 is TGCGCCAGCAGCCAAACCCAAGGGGGCGGGGATACGCAGTATTTT.

The chain links TRBV12-3 or TRBV12-4 to TRBJ2-5; D remains ambiguous. Trimming took off 6 bases at V and 5 bases at J, with 13 bases between the two ends. The CDR3 has 13 amino acids. The CDR3 here is CASSAYAGETQYF. The CDR3 region has the DNA TGTGCCAGCAGCGCCTACGCCGGGGAGACCCAGTACTTC.

This clone has just one count. The CDR3 loop is CASKWGDRPTETQYF. The DNA for the CDR3 is TGTGCCAGCAAGTGGGGTGACAGGCCGACAGAGACCCAGTACTTC. The chain has TRBV6-5 and TRBJ2-5, with D tentatively TRBD1 (6 bases). V shed 7 bases and J shed 4 bases, with 19 bases lying between them. The length of the CDR3 is 15 residues. The V gene's germline CDR1 is MNHEY and CDR2 SVGAGI.

This clone occurred once. J is TRBJ1-2 and V is TRBV13; no definite D call. The CDR3 is made up of 13 amino acids. Germline CDR1 PRHDT, CDR2 FYEKMQ (reference sequence). V dropped 4 bases and J dropped 6 bases, with 12 bases sitting between them. CDR3 DNA sequence: TGTGCCAGCAGCTCACGTCCGCGGGATGGCTACACCTTC. Protein: CASSSRPRDGYTF. The variable domain in full, completed from reference TRBV13 and TRBJ1-2, reads AAGVIQSPRHLIKEKRETATLKCYPIPRHDTVYWYQQGPGQDPQFLISFYEKMQSDKGSIPDRFSAQQFSDYHSELNMSSLELGDSALYFCASSSRPRDGYTFGSGTRLTVV.

This clone was detected a few times. The V and J genes are TRBV6-5 and TRBJ1-4; no clear D gene. Trimming removed 2 bases from V and 6 bases from J, with 7 bases in between. The V gene's germline CDR1 is MNHEY and CDR2 SVGAGI. The CDR3 extends over 13 amino acids. The CDR3 here is CASSYDIYEKLFF. For the CDR3, the DNA is TGTGCCAGCAGTTACGACATTTATGAAAAACTGTTTTTT.